The sequence of this T cell receptor (beta chain) was determined in a study of PD-L1 blockade in urothelial cancer. About the study: About 90% of the roughly 30 patients comprised males who had bladder-origin urothelial cancer. The study recovered a median of 141,255 T cells per blood sample.

Measured with immunoSEQ multiplex PCR; TCRdb has only the in-frame clones, and not every one. The sample lists 100,000 or so clones, about 90% occurring once. Of note for this clone: The antigen remains unidentified.

There are 18 residues in the CDR3. V gave up 5 bases and J gave up 5 bases, with 27 bases separating them. CDR1 is GTSNPN and CDR2 is SVGIG in the germline V gene (reference sequence). Study-wide findings and caveats: Pretreatment TCR clonality in blood under the median foretold superior survival.

Sequencing used PBMCs, obtained around atezolizumab (anti-PD-L1) treatment. This TCR was recovered from a woman over 75 with urothelial cancer. The gene calls are TRBV30 and TRBJ2-2; D gene uncertain. CDR3 DNA: TGTGCCTGGGATGGGCAGGTGACCCAATTGTCTCGGACCGGGGAGCTGTTTTTT. Its translation is CAWDGQVTQLSRTGELFF.